This passage covers 15 T cell receptor beta chains from one sample sequenced in a study of CD8 T cells in Susac syndrome. Random-hexamer reverse transcription was applied to roughly 0.5 to 1 ug RNA. MiXCR, applied by TCRdb to the immunoSEQ multiplex PCR reads, yields one record per CDR3 protein. Among about 240,000 distinct CDR3 sequences listed, 90% to 96% were seen once. The sample taken for sequencing was CD4+ T cells from PBMCs. Receptor source: a human donor with Susac syndrome.

The gene calls are TRBV7-2 and TRBJ2-7; D perhaps matches TRBD1 (6 bases). V shed 0 bases and J shed 8 bases, with 17 bases lying between them. Germline V gives CDR1 SGHTA, CDR2 FQGNSA. This CDR3 has 15 residues. CDR3 amino acids: CASSLAGHQSTKQYF. The DNA for the CDR3 is TGTGCCAGCAGCTTAGCGGGACACCAGAGTACGAAGCAGTACTTC.

V and J are TRBV2 and TRBJ2-7; TRBD2 matches at 11 bases. The CDR3 has 14 residues. V lost 7 bases, J lost 9 bases, and 11 bases stayed unmatched. Germline V gives CDR1 SNHLY, CDR2 FYNNEI. The CDR3 sequence is CASTIAGGPRGQYF. The CDR3 nucleotides are TGTGCCAGCACCATAGCGGGAGGGCCTCGGGGGCAGTACTTC.

In nucleotides, the CDR3 is TGCAGCGTGCGAGGACTAGCGGGGCCCAATGAGCAGTTCTTC. It is translated as CSVRGLAGPNEQFF. V usage is TRBV29-1 and J usage is TRBJ2-1, with TRBD2 identical over 12 bases. The V and J ends lost 6 bases and 6 bases, in that order; junction bases with no gene match: 6. The germline gives CDR1 SQVTM, CDR2 ANQGSEA. This CDR3 is 14 amino acids long.

This chain connects TRBV7-9 to TRBJ1-5; 8 bases align to TRBD1. CDR1 SEHNR and CDR2 FQNEAQ come from the germline V gene (reference sequence). CDR3 length: 14 residues. Unmatched junction bases numbered 8, after V lost 6 bases and J lost 7 bases. The DNA for the CDR3 is TGTGCCAGCAGTCTAGGACAGGGTGGGCAGCCCCAGCATTTT. Translation gives CASSLGQGGQPQHF. The full variable domain, rest sourced from reference TRBV7-9 and TRBJ1-5, is DTGVSQNPRHKITKRGQNVTFRCDPISEHNRLYWYRQTLGQGPEFLTYFQNEAQLEKSRLLSDRFSAERPKGSFSTLEIQRTEQGDSAMYLCASSLGQGGQPQHFGDGTRLSIL.

The rearrangement joins TRBV20-1 to TRBJ2-1, with 9 bases lining up with TRBD2. CDR1 and CDR2 from the germline V gene are DFQATT and SNEGSKA (reference sequence). V lost 0 bases, J lost 1 base, and 10 bases stayed unmatched. The CDR3 consists of 18 residues. The CDR3 bases are TGCAGTGCTAGAGATCCTAGCGGGACCGGAGTATCCTACAATGAGCAGTTCTTC. It encodes CSARDPSGTGVSYNEQFF.

V is TRBV5-4 and J is TRBJ2-5; D unclear. The ends were cut back, 4 bases at V and 5 bases at J, with 18 bases in the middle. This CDR3 is 15 amino acids long. In germline, CDR1 is SGHNT, CDR2 YYREEE (reference sequence). The CDR3 nucleotides read TGTGCCAGCAGCGACCGGGTCCAGCCGAGGGAGACCCAGTACTTC. The encoded protein is CASSDRVQPRETQYF.

In this sample, this clonotype turned up once. The J gene is TRBJ2-3, the V gene TRBV24-1; D is ambiguous. Germline V gene sequence: CDR1 KGHDR, CDR2 SFDVKD. V was pared by 3 bases and J by 2 bases, with 11 bases between. The CDR3 has 15 amino acids. Here the CDR3 DNA reads TGTGCCACCAGTGATCGCAAGGCCTACACAGATACGCAGTATTTT. Translation: CATSDRKAYTDTQYF.

The chain combines TRBV7-9 with TRBJ1-3, with a tentative D call TRBD1 (5 bases). Germline CDR1 is SEHNR and CDR2 is FQNEAQ (reference sequence). The CDR3 totals 15 residues. V was cut by 5 bases and J by 0 bases, with 11 bases left in between. Here the CDR3 DNA reads TGTGCCAGCAGCCCCGGGACCGACTCTGGAAACACCATATATTTT. Translating it yields CASSPGTDSGNTIYF.

V usage is TRBV7-9 and J usage is TRBJ1-1, with D possibly matching TRBD1 (5 bases). Between the trimmed V and J ends, which lost 5 bases and 1 base, there was a span of 8 bases. CDR1 and CDR2 from the germline V gene are SEHNR and FQNEAQ (reference sequence). The CDR3 runs to 13 residues. The CDR3 is CASSTGGNTEAFF. For the CDR3, the DNA is TGTGCCAGCAGCACCGGGGGGAACACTGAAGCTTTCTTT.

The chain has TRBV20-1 and TRBJ2-7; D is unresolved. CDR1 and CDR2 (germline): DFQATT, SNEGSKA (reference sequence). This CDR3 has 15 residues. Trimming left V 6 bases short and J 0 bases short, with 18 bases between. The CDR3 DNA reads as TGCAGTGCACCGATAGTGGGATCGGGCTCCTACGAGCAGTACTTC. Its protein is CSAPIVGSGSYEQYF.

The rearrangement joins TRBV2 to TRBJ1-2, with 10 bases lining up with TRBD1. The J segment lost 4 bases and the V segment lost 2 bases, leaving 7 bases of the junction unmatched. Germline V gives CDR1 SNHLY, CDR2 FYNNEI. This CDR3 is built from 16 residues. CDR3 region: CASSELWDRGSYGYTF. CDR3 sequence (DNA): TGTGCCAGCAGTGAACTTTGGGACAGGGGATCCTATGGCTACACCTTC.

The rearrangement joins TRBV7-6 to TRBJ1-3, with a weak D call TRBD1 (5 bases). CDR3 length: 16 residues. V gave up 2 bases and J gave up 2 bases, with 13 bases separating them. Germline loops: CDR1 SGHVS, CDR2 FNYEAQ. The CDR3 coding sequence is TGTGCCAGCAGCTTACTTGCCGGGGCGCCTGGAAACACCATATATTTT. This sequence encodes CASSLLAGAPGNTIYF.

The genes are TRBV5-6 and TRBJ1-2; 7 positions agree with TRBD1. In germline, CDR1 is SGHDT, CDR2 YYEEEE. The junction had 10 bases not matched to a gene; V was cut back by 4 bases and J by 7 bases. CDR3 size: 14 residues. The CDR3: CASSIQGVEGGYTF. CDR3 nucleotide sequence: TGTGCCAGCAGCATCCAGGGGGTGGAGGGTGGCTACACCTTC.

The V gene is TRBV19, the J gene TRBJ2-7; 7 bases match TRBD1. CDR1 and CDR2 (germline): LNHDA, SQIVND (reference sequence). V shed 3 bases, J shed 2 bases, and the junction held 4 bases outside the gene matches. This CDR3 is built from 14 residues. The CDR3 region has the DNA TGTGCCAGTAGTATGGGACAGCGAGCCTACGAGCAGTACTTC. This translates into CASSMGQRAYEQYF.

The CDR3 DNA is TGCAGCGTTGAAGATCCACAGGGGATAACAACTAATGAAAAACTGTTTTTT. Its translation: CSVEDPQGITTNEKLFF. The chain couples TRBV29-1 to TRBJ1-4; 7 bases agree with TRBD1. Trimming at V came to 0 bases and at J to 0 bases, leaving 7 bases not matched to a gene. Germline V gene sequence: CDR1 SQVTM, CDR2 ANQGSEA. There are 17 residues in the CDR3.